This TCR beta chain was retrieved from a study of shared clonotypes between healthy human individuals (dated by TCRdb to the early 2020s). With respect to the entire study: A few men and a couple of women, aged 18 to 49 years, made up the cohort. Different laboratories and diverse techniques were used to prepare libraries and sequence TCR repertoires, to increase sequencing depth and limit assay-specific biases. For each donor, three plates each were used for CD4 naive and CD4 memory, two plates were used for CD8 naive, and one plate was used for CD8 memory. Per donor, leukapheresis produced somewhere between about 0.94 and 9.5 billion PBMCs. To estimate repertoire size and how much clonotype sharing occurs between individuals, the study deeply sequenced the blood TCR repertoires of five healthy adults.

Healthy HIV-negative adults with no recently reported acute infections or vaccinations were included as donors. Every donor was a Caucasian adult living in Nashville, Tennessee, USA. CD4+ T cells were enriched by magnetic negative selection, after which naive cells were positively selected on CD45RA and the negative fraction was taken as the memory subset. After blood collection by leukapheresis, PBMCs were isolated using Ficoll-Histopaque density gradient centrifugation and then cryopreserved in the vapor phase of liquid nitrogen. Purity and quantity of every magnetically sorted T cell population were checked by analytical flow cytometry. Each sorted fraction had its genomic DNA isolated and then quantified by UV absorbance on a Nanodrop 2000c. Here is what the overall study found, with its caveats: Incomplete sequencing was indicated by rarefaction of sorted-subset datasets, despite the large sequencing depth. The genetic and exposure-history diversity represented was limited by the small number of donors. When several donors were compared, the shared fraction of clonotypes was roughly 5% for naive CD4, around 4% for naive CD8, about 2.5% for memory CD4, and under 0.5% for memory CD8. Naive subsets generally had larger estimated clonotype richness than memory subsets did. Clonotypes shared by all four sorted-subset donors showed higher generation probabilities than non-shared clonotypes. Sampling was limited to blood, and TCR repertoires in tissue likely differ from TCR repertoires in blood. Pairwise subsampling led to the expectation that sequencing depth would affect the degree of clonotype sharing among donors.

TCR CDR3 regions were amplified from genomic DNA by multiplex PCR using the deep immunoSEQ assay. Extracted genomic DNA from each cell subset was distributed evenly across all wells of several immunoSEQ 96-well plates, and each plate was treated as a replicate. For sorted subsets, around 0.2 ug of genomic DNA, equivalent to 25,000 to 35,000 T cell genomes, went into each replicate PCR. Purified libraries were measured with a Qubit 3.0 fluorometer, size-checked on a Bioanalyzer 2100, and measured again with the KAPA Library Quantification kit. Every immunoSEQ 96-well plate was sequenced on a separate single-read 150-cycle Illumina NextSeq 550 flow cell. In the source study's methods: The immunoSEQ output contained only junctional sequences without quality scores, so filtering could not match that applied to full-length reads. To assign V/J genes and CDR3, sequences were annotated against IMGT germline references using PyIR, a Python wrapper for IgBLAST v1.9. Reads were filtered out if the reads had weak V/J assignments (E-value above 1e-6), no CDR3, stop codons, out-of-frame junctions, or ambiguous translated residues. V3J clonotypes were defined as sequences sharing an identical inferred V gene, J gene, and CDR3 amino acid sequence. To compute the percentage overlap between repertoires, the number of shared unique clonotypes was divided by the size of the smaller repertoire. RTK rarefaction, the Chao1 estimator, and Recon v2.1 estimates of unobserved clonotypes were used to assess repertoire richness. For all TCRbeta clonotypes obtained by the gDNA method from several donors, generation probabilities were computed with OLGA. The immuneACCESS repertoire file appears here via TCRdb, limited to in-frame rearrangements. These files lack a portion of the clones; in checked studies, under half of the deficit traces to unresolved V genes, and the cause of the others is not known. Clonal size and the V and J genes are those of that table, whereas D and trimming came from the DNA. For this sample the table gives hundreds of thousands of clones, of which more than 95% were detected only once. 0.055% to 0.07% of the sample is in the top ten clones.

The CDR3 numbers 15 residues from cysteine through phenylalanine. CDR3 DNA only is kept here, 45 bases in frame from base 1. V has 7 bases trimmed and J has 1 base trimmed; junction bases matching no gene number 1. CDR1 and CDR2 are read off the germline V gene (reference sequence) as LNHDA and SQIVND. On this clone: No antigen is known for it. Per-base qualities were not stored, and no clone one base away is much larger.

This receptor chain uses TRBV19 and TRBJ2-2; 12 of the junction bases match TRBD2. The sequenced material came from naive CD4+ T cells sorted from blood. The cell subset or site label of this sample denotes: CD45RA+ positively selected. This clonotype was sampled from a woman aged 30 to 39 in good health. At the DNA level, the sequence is TGTGCCAGTAAACTAGCGGGAGGGAACACCGGGGAGCTGTTTTTT. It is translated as CASKLAGGNTGELFF.